The rows below give T cell receptor beta chains drawn from one sample of a study of vaccination and CD4 T cells after COVID-19. One entry per CDR3 protein, called by TCRdb with MiXCR from the PCR reads. The sample lists about 20,000 distinct CDR3 sequences, just under 55% occurring once. Their target antigens are unknown. The sequenced sample was CD4+ T cells from blood, cultured in vitro. Receptor source: a human donor who had recovered from COVID-19. The CDR3 runs from the conserved cysteine through the conserved F or W. The D gene is left open where the match is weak. Not all rows give a size; the values are once, few, many and, for expanded clones, a class.

.	.	TRBV7-6	TRBJ1-5	CASSLRAGQPQHF	TGTGCCAGCAGCTTGCGGGCAGGGCAGCCCCAGCATTTT
TRBD1	few	TRBV7-2	TRBJ2-2	CASSLQGLQGSTGELFF	TGTGCCAGCAGCTTACAAGGGCTACAGGGGAGTACCGGGGAGCTGTTTTTT
.	.	TRBV7-2	TRBJ2-7	CASSVRQGAGEQYF	TGTGCCAGCAGCGTGCGACAGGGAGCGGGGGAGCAGTACTTC
TRBD1	few	TRBV7-2	TRBJ1-1	CASSQTGGAPPTEAFF	TGTGCCAGCAGCCAGACAGGGGGCGCCCCCCCCACTGAAGCTTTCTTT
.	few	TRBV20-1	TRBJ1-1	CSPYTWDGLNTEAFF	TGCAGTCCTTACACTTGGGACGGACTGAACACTGAAGCTTTCTTT
TRBD1	.	TRBV7-2	TRBJ1-6	CASSLALAGGTSSPLHF	TGTGCCAGCAGCTTAGCGCTGGCAGGGGGCACTTCTTCACCCCTCCACTTT
TRBD1	few	TRBV7-9	TRBJ1-6	CASSSPRDSYNSPLHF	TGTGCCAGCAGCTCACCCCGGGACAGCTATAATTCACCCCTCCACTTT
.	.	TRBV20-1	TRBJ2-3	CSVRTTDTQYF	TGCAGTGTGCGGACCACAGATACGCAGTATTTT
.	.	TRBV12-3/TRBV12-4	TRBJ1-1	CASLRNSRTEAFF	TGTGCCAGCCTCAGGAACAGTAGGACGGAAGCTTTCTTT
TRBD1	.	TRBV6-1	TRBJ2-5	CASSIWTGETQYF	TGTGCCAGCAGTATCTGGACAGGGGAGACCCAGTACTTC
.	.	TRBV7-7	TRBJ2-1	CASSFNAAAYNEQFF	TGTGCTAGCAGCTTCAACGCGGCGGCCTACAATGAGCAGTTCTTC
.	few	TRBV19	TRBJ1-6	CASRPRTGKPSPLHF	TGTGCCAGTAGGCCTAGGACTGGCAAGCCGTCACCCCTCCACTTT
TRBD1	.	TRBV3-1	TRBJ1-2	CASSQGGQDGYTF	TGTGCCAGCAGCCAGGGGGGACAGGATGGCTACACCTTC
.	.	TRBV20-1	TRBJ1-3	CSALQQGSGNTIYF	TGCAGTGCATTACAGCAGGGCTCTGGAAACACCATATATTTT
.	few	TRBV5-1	TRBJ2-5	CASSLGGAETQYF	TGCGCCAGCAGCTTGGGGGGGGCTGAGACCCAGTACTTC
TRBD2	.	TRBV27	TRBJ2-3	CASSLRTSGVGADTQYF	TGTGCCAGCAGCCTTCGGACTAGCGGGGTTGGCGCAGATACGCAGTATTTT
.	few	TRBV27	TRBJ1-2	CASRSTRAGGYTF	TGTGCCAGCAGGTCTACCAGGGCAGGTGGCTACACCTTC
TRBD1	.	TRBV27	TRBJ1-1	CASSLGQGEVNTEAFF	TGTGCCAGCAGCCTGGGACAGGGGGAGGTGAACACTGAAGCTTTCTTT
.	once	TRBV30	TRBJ2-2	CAWRDRYTGELFF	TGTGCCTGGAGAGACAGGTACACCGGGGAGCTGTTTTTT
.	.	TRBV6-1	TRBJ1-1	CASISTGPNTEAFF	TGTGCCAGCATTTCGACAGGCCCCAACACTGAAGCTTTCTTT
.	.	TRBV20-1	TRBJ1-2	CSARPSGSRYGYTF	TGCAGTGCTAGACCCTCCGGCAGCCGCTATGGCTACACCTTC
.	.	TRBV7-9	TRBJ1-1	CASSLGRTALNTEAFF	TGTGCCAGCAGCTTAGGTCGGACAGCTTTGAACACTGAAGCTTTCTTT
.	.	TRBV5-6	TRBJ1-1	CASSLTLQGWGGTEAFF	TGTGCCAGCAGCTTGACCCTTCAGGGGTGGGGTGGCACTGAAGCTTTCTTT
TRBD2	.	TRBV6-1	TRBJ2-1	CASSETSRREAEQFF	TGTGCCAGCAGTGAAACATCCCGGCGGGAGGCTGAGCAGTTCTTC
.	.	TRBV7-2	TRBJ1-3	CASSLAGSGGNTIYF	TGTGCCAGCAGCTTAGCGGGGTCGGGAGGAAACACCATATATTTT
.	.	TRBV20-1	TRBJ2-5	CSARLTGRPETQYF	TGCAGTGCTAGATTAACGGGTCGACCGGAGACCCAGTACTTC
.	.	TRBV20-1	TRBJ1-1	CSARDRRGEAFF	TGCAGTGCTAGAGATCGGAGGGGGGAAGCTTTCTTT
.	once	TRBV4-2	TRBJ1-5	CASSQWGAGQPQHF	TGTGCCAGCAGCCAATGGGGGGCGGGTCAGCCCCAGCATTTT
TRBD1	.	TRBV6-1	TRBJ1-1	CASRTGLGTEAFF	TGTGCCAGCAGGACAGGGTTGGGAACTGAAGCTTTCTTT
TRBD1	.	TRBV12-3/TRBV12-4	TRBJ1-2	CASRRDRSYGYTF	TGTGCCAGCCGCCGGGACAGGTCCTATGGCTACACCTTC
.	few	TRBV7-9	TRBJ2-1	CASSPYTSSSYNEQFF	TGTGCCAGCAGCCCCTATACCTCGAGCTCCTACAATGAGCAGTTCTTC
TRBD2	once	TRBV27	TRBJ2-7	CASRGLAGGFEQYF	TGTGCCAGCAGGGGACTAGCGGGAGGGTTCGAGCAGTACTTC
.	.	TRBV5-4	TRBJ2-5	CASNRGGEETQYF	TGTGCCAGCAATAGAGGTGGGGAAGAGACCCAGTACTTC
.	.	TRBV2	TRBJ2-7	CASRRGLSYEQYF	TGTGCCAGCAGACGGGGCCTCTCCTACGAGCAGTACTTC
.	.	TRBV7-2	TRBJ2-3	CASSWLGGTDTQYF	TGTGCCAGCAGCTGGCTCGGGGGCACAGATACGCAGTATTTT
TRBD1	few	TRBV20-1	TRBJ1-5	CSAFRDRGRTQHF	TGCAGTGCTTTCCGGGACAGGGGCAGGACCCAGCATTTT
TRBD2	.	TRBV27	TRBJ2-1	CASRRSGSSNEQFF	TGTGCCAGCCGGAGGAGCGGGAGCTCCAATGAGCAGTTCTTC
.	few	TRBV6-1	TRBJ2-5	CASSLGSGAQETQYF	TGTGCCAGCAGCCTAGGGTCAGGGGCCCAAGAGACCCAGTACTTC
.	.	TRBV20-1	TRBJ2-5	CSAPSPSQETQYF	TGCAGTGCCCCCTCGCCGTCGCAAGAGACCCAGTACTTC
TRBD1	.	TRBV2	TRBJ1-3	CASSAAGTGTGNTIYF	TGTGCCAGCAGTGCGGCCGGGACAGGGACCGGAAACACCATATATTTT
TRBD2	.	TRBV24-1	TRBJ2-3	CATSAWGTSGGRTDTQYF	TGTGCCACCAGCGCCTGGGGGACTAGCGGAGGACGCACAGATACGCAGTATTTT
TRBD2	once	TRBV6-2/TRBV6-3	TRBJ2-1	CASSYWLAGGPLTNEQFF	TGTGCCAGCAGTTACTGGCTAGCGGGGGGGCCATTAACTAATGAGCAGTTCTTC
.	.	TRBV20-1	TRBJ1-1	CSATGRFMNTEAFF	TGCAGTGCTACGGGACGGTTTATGAACACTGAAGCTTTCTTT
TRBD2	.	TRBV6-1	TRBJ2-5	CASILGLAGEAQYF	TGTGCCAGCATCCTCGGACTAGCGGGTGAGGCCCAGTACTTC
TRBD1	.	TRBV18	TRBJ1-2	CASSQDRSSGYTF	TGTGCCAGCTCACAGGACAGGTCAAGTGGCTACACCTTC
.	few	TRBV5-4	TRBJ1-1	CASSPSTGNTEAFF	TGTGCCAGCAGCCCGTCGACCGGAAACACTGAAGCTTTCTTT
.	.	TRBV19	TRBJ1-5	CASSISDSAAQPQHF	TGTGCCAGTAGTATATCGGACAGCGCGGCTCAGCCCCAGCATTTT
.	few	TRBV20-1	TRBJ1-3	CSASGTLSNTIYF	TGCAGTGCTAGTGGGACCTTAAGCAACACCATATATTTT
.	few	TRBV6-1	TRBJ1-4	CASSPGASEKLFF	TGTGCCAGCAGCCCAGGGGCCAGTGAAAAACTGTTTTTT
.	few	TRBV7-2	TRBJ2-2	CASSLVSGTGELFF	TGTGCCAGCAGCTTAGTCTCTGGGACCGGGGAGCTGTTTTTT
TRBD2	.	TRBV27	TRBJ2-7	CASSPGLRYAQYF	TGTGCCAGCAGCCCGGGACTAAGGTATGCGCAGTACTTC
.	.	TRBV7-2	TRBJ2-5	CASSPMRETQYF	TGTGCCAGCAGCCCGATGCGAGAGACCCAGTACTTC
TRBD2	.	TRBV6-1	TRBJ2-1	CASRAGTSGSSYNEQFF	TGTGCCAGCAGAGCCGGGACTAGCGGAAGCTCCTACAATGAGCAGTTCTTC
.	.	TRBV18	TRBJ2-7	CASSLRDGGRNEQYF	TGTGCCAGCTCACTTCGGGACGGGGGTAGGAACGAGCAGTACTTC
TRBD2	.	TRBV5-1	TRBJ2-5	CASSSGLAGETQYF	TGCGCCAGCAGCTCCGGACTAGCGGGCGAGACCCAGTACTTC
.	few	TRBV24-1	TRBJ2-2	CATSDNTGELFF	TGTGCCACCAGTGATAACACCGGGGAGCTGTTTTTT
.	.	TRBV6-2/TRBV6-3	TRBJ1-2	CASSYIPHGYTF	TGTGCCAGCAGTTACATTCCTCATGGCTACACCTTC